Detailed here is one T cell receptor (beta chain). Its antigen remains unidentified. A multiplex PCR was run with 60 Vbeta primers and 13 Jbeta primers. TCRdb's table, derived via immunoSEQ multiplex PCR, lists solely in-frame clones and lacks some. The sample consists of 90,000 to 95,000 clones, roughly 79% of them appearing once. The data derive from a study of cytomegalovirus exposure and HLA in healthy donors. Study-wide points: Follow-up analysis found HLA locus-dependent TCR association rates, highest for DRB1 and lowest for HLA-C. Highly shared variants forming one cluster were likely a sequencing artifact.

Those who donated were healthy bone marrow donors. The CDR3 covers 14 residues. The ends lost 5 bases at V and 2 bases at J; junction bases unmatched: 6. Per germline, CDR1 SEHNR and CDR2 FQNEAQ (reference sequence). The clonotype originates from a man in his thirties or forties in good health and CMV-seronegative. The sample taken for sequencing was PBMCs. The chain combines TRBV7-9 with TRBJ2-7; TRBD1 matches 7 bases. In DNA, the CDR3 is TGTGCCAGCAGCCTAGGGGACAGCCCCTACGAGCAGTACTTC. This codes for CASSLGDSPYEQYF. The full variable domain, in which reference TRBV7-9 and TRBJ2-7 provide the parts outside the CDR3, is DTGVSQNPRHKITKRGQNVTFRCDPISEHNRLYWYRQTLGQGPEFLTYFQNEAQLEKSRLLSDRFSAERPKGSFSTLEIQRTEQGDSAMYLCASSLGDSPYEQYFGPGTRLTVT.